This entry lists 32 T cell receptor beta chains sequenced from one sample in a study of blood T cells in healthy people across ages. The use of a sample-barcoded 5' primer and a J-beta primer mix characterized a second PCR of roughly 7 to 12 cycles. One entry per CDR3 protein, called by TCRdb with MiXCR from the 5' RACE reads. The sample has roughly 900,000 distinct CDR3 sequences; about 48% are singletons. Sequenced: blood. The receptors come from a man under 40 in good health.

This clonotype was recorded many times. This chain joins TRBV10-3 and TRBJ2-1; D is unresolved. This CDR3 is built from 12 residues. CDR1 ENHRY and CDR2 SYGVKD come from the germline V gene. V was pared by 0 bases and J by 7 bases, with 4 bases between. CDR3 protein: CAISESWNEQFF. The CDR3 coding sequence is TGTGCCATCAGTGAGTCGTGGAATGAGCAGTTCTTC.

Only a few counts were recorded for this clonotype. The chain combines TRBV4-2 with TRBJ1-1; TRBD1 matches at 10 bases. Germline lookup yields CDR1 LGHNA and CDR2 YNFKEQ. V shed 3 bases and J 0 bases; nucleotides not matched to a gene: 7. This CDR3 has 17 residues. CDR3 protein: CASSHGTGDSMNTEAFF. CDR3 coding DNA: TGTGCCAGCAGCCATGGGACAGGGGATTCGATGAACACTGAAGCTTTCTTT.

In its sample, this clonotype was seen a few times. The genes are TRBV10-3 and TRBJ1-5; 7 bases are shared with TRBD1. Germline-derived CDR1 and CDR2 are ENHRY and SYGVKD. J gave up 4 bases and V 11 bases, and 11 bases lay outside the gene matches. The CDR3 runs 14 residues. CDR3 sequence reads: CASASGTENQPQHF. CDR3 coding DNA: TGTGCCTCCGCTTCCGGGACAGAAAATCAGCCCCAGCATTTT.

V usage is TRBV27 and J usage is TRBJ2-7; unclear D gene. The CDR3 is 11 amino acids. Germline V gene sequence: CDR1 MNHEY, CDR2 SMNVEV (reference sequence). Trimming removed 4 bases from V and 7 bases from J, with 8 bases in between. The chain's CDR3 is CASSSHGEQYF. CDR3 sequence (DNA): TGTGCCAGCAGTTCCCACGGGGAGCAGTACTTC.

The sample holds many counts of this clonotype. The genes are TRBV29-1 and TRBJ2-1, with TRBD2 identical over 9 bases. The CDR3 spans 15 residues. V shed 7 bases, J shed 0 bases, and the junction held 7 bases outside the gene matches. CDR1 and CDR2 (germline): SQVTM, ANQGSEA. CDR3 DNA sequence: TGCAGCGGGTCTAGCGGGGCTAGCTCCTACAATGAGCAGTTCTTC. The encoded protein is CSGSSGASSYNEQFF.

The rearrangement joins TRBV10-3 to TRBJ2-1, with TRBD2 identical over 15 bases. The ends lost 8 bases at V and 9 bases at J; junction bases unmatched: 5. The germline V gene encodes CDR1 ENHRY and CDR2 SYGVKD. The CDR3 sequence is 14 residues long. The CDR3 DNA is TGTGCCATCCGGACTAGCGGGGGGGCCCGTGAGCAGTTCTTC. Its protein product is CAIRTSGGAREQFF.

This clonotype was observed a few times. The rearrangement links TRBV4-1 to TRBJ2-3, with D perhaps TRBD2 (5 bases). Trimming cost V 4 bases and J 5 bases, with 16 bases left between them. The germline V gene encodes CDR1 MGHRA and CDR2 YSYEKL. The CDR3 runs to 15 residues. Here the CDR3 reads CASSRFSSGRDTQYF. CDR3 DNA: TGCGCCAGCAGCCGATTCTCTTCGGGGAGAGATACGCAGTATTTT.

The chain couples TRBV20-1 to TRBJ2-4; D tentatively reads TRBD1 or TRBD2 (5 bases each). V was shortened by 0 bases and J by 5 bases, with 17 bases between the two germline ends. CDR3 length equals 16 residues. From germline, CDR1 is DFQATT and CDR2 SNEGSKA (reference sequence). The CDR3 is CSARDLKWDGENIQYF. The DNA for the CDR3 is TGCAGTGCTAGAGATCTCAAGTGGGACGGCGAAAACATTCAGTACTTC.

The chain employs TRBV3-1 and TRBJ2-5; D is undetermined. V lost 1 base to trimming and J lost 2 bases, with 11 bases between them. CDR3 length: 15 amino acids. Germline V gene sequence: CDR1 LGHDT, CDR2 YNNKEL (reference sequence). CDR3 in amino acids: CASSQVGWNQETQYF. Written as DNA, the CDR3 is TGTGCCAGCAGCCAAGTAGGCTGGAATCAAGAGACCCAGTACTTC.

This clonotype was seen only a few times. The gene calls are TRBV29-1 and TRBJ1-5, with D unclear. Germline CDR1 is SQVTM and CDR2 is ANQGSEA. The V end was cut by 4 bases, the J end by 4 bases, with 14 bases between. The CDR3 covers 14 residues. The CDR3 is CSVVVSSGNQPQHF. The CDR3, as DNA: TGCAGCGTTGTTGTGAGCAGCGGTAATCAGCCCCAGCATTTT.

The chain links TRBV30 to TRBJ2-5; D might be TRBD1 or TRBD2, each matching 5 bases. Judging by the DNA end, TRBJ2-7 fits better; the J call may be wrong. Germline assignment: CDR1 GTSNPN and CDR2 SVGIG (reference sequence). The CDR3 is 13 residues long. CDR3 coding DNA: TGTGCCTGGATTCCGGCAGGGAGCTACGAGCAGTACTTC. Protein product: CAWIPAGSYEQYF.

This clonotype was detected only a few times. The V call is TRBV20-1, the J call TRBJ1-4; 7 nucleotides match TRBD1. Germline CDR1 and CDR2: DFQATT and SNEGSKA (reference sequence). Trimming cost V 5 bases and J 3 bases; bases outside gene matches: 3. CDR3 size: 13 residues. In DNA, the CDR3 is TGCAGTGCTTGGGACAGCCCTAATGAAAAACTGTTTTTT. The encoded protein is CSAWDSPNEKLFF.

This clonotype was recorded a few times. This sequence joins TRBV20-1 and TRBJ2-1; 8 bases are a match to TRBD1. The germline gives CDR1 DFQATT, CDR2 SNEGSKA (reference sequence). Losses at the gene ends were 6 bases for V and 1 base for J; bases not matched to a gene: 8. The CDR3 is made up of 15 amino acids. The CDR3 here is CSANPGGGSYNEQFF. In nucleotides, the CDR3 is TGCAGTGCAAACCCAGGGGGCGGATCCTACAATGAGCAGTTCTTC.

This clonotype has a count of ten or more. The chain uses TRBV2 and TRBJ1-4; TRBD1 matches 7 bases. The V gene end was trimmed by 6 bases and the J gene end by 2 bases; junction bases not matched to a gene: 6. Germline assignment: CDR1 SNHLY and CDR2 FYNNEI. This CDR3 is built from 15 residues. The CDR3 sequence is CASRRDRSTNEKLFF. CDR3 in DNA: TGTGCCAGCAGGCGGGACAGATCGACTAATGAAAAACTGTTTTTT.

In this sample, this clonotype turned up a few times. The chain combines TRBV27 with TRBJ2-7; possible D gene TRBD1, 6 bases. CDR3 length equals 14 residues. CDR1 MNHEY and CDR2 SMNVEV come from the germline V gene (reference sequence). V lost 2 bases and J lost 1, with 9 bases in between. CDR3 amino acids: CASSLTQGSYEQYF. The CDR3 DNA is TGTGCCAGCAGTTTAACACAGGGATCCTACGAGCAGTACTTC.

J is TRBJ2-1 and V is TRBV12-3 or TRBV12-4; 7 nucleotides align to TRBD1. The CDR3 runs to 15 residues. Unmatched junction bases numbered 12, after V lost 8 bases and J lost 5 bases. DNA of the CDR3: TGTGCCAGCCGTCTAAGACAGGGTGAGGACAATGAGCAGTTCTTC. This gives the protein CASRLRQGEDNEQFF.

In this sample, this clonotype turned up once. The V gene is TRBV29-1, the J gene TRBJ1-3, with D hard to call. This CDR3 contains 14 residues. The V gene lost 1 base and the J gene lost 5 bases, with 12 bases spanning the gap. Per germline, CDR1 SQVTM and CDR2 ANQGSEA. The CDR3 DNA sequence: TGCAGCGTTGAAGTATGGGGAGTTAGAAACACCATATATTTT. The encoded protein is CSVEVWGVRNTIYF.

V is TRBV7-2 and J is TRBJ1-6; 8 nucleotides match TRBD1. Per the germline V gene, CDR1 is SGHTA and CDR2 is FQGNSA. This CDR3 is built from 15 residues. After removal of 5 bases from V and 8 bases from J, the junction contained 8 bases not matched to a gene. Written as DNA, the CDR3 is TGTGCCAGCAGCCTCTACGGGACAGGTTATTCACCCCTCCACTTT. Its protein is CASSLYGTGYSPLHF.

This chain connects TRBV7-2 to TRBJ1-1; D gene unclear. Per the germline V gene, CDR1 is SGHTA and CDR2 is FQGNSA. Trimming pared 4 bases from V and 0 bases from J, leaving 18 bases between. The CDR3 loop spans 17 amino acids. The CDR3 nucleotides are TGTGCCAGCAGCTCCCACCGGGCTACCTCACTGAACACTGAAGCTTTCTTT. The encoded protein is CASSSHRATSLNTEAFF.

This chain links TRBV6-1 with TRBJ1-2; 11 bases match TRBD1. CDR1 and CDR2 from the germline V gene are MNHNS and SASEGT. The CDR3 is 16 amino acids. The CDR3 DNA reads as TGTGCTACTACGATAGGGGGGACAGGGGGACTGAATGGCTACACCTTC. Translating gives CATTIGGTGGLNGYTF.

The chain joins TRBV6-1 to TRBJ1-2; D is perhaps TRBD1 (5 bases). The germline gives CDR1 MNHNS, CDR2 SASEGT. V lost 6 bases, J lost 7 bases, and 24 bases lay in between. The CDR3 is 16 residues long. CDR3 DNA sequence: TGTGCCAGCAGGGGCGGCGGGACTTCCCAATTTGGTGGCTACACCTTC. As protein: CASRGGGTSQFGGYTF.

There are many counts of this clonotype. The chain uses TRBV7-3 and TRBJ1-1; no firm D call. The CDR3 runs to 11 residues. The ends were cut back, 6 bases at V and 1 base at J, with 3 bases in the middle. CDR1 SGHTA and CDR2 FQGTGA come from the germline V gene. The CDR3 region is CASRENTEAFF. DNA for the CDR3: TGTGCCAGCAGGGAGAACACTGAAGCTTTCTTT.

The V and J genes are TRBV21-1 and TRBJ1-5; the listed D gene, TRBD1, was not tested against the DNA. TRBV21-1 constitutes a pseudogene. This CDR3 region has 18 residues. The CDR3 coding sequence is TGTGCCAGCAGCAAGACCGGACAGAGCTTTTATAGCAATCAGCCCCAGCATTTT. This sequence encodes CASSKTGQSFYSNQPQHF.

V and J are TRBV5-1 and TRBJ1-1; TRBD1 might be the D (5 bases). The CDR3 is 13 residues long. V was clipped by 4 bases and J by 3 bases, with 10 bases between them. Germline loops: CDR1 SGHRS, CDR2 YFSETQ. The CDR3 reads CASSPRADTEAFF. CDR3 nucleotide sequence: TGCGCCAGCAGCCCCAGGGCTGACACTGAAGCTTTCTTT.

About this clonotype: Sequence at one end of the junction differs from germline and may be a read error. The rearrangement uses TRBV10-3 and TRBJ2-1, with 7 bases that match TRBD2. There are 13 residues in the CDR3. Germline V gives CDR1 ENHRY, CDR2 SYGVKD. CDR3 region: CAISGTSANEQIF. The CDR3 nucleotides are TGTGCCATCAGCGGTACTAGCGCTAATGAGCAGATCTTC.

Only a few counts were recorded for this clonotype. This chain links TRBV7-8 with TRBJ1-2, with D uncertain. This CDR3 contains 14 residues. V was pared by 11 bases and J by 8 bases, with 24 bases between. CDR1 is SGHVS and CDR2 is FQNEAQ in the germline V gene. CDR3 region: CACSGLHPTYGYTF. The CDR3 bases are TGTGCCTGCTCCGGGCTCCACCCCACCTACGGCTACACCTTC.

The chain carries TRBV7-2 and TRBJ2-1, with 8 nucleotides matching TRBD2. V trimming: 7 bases; J trimming: 1 base; junction bases outside the gene matches: 6. This CDR3 is 15 amino acids long. Per germline, CDR1 SGHTA and CDR2 FQGNSA. This chain's CDR3 is CASKNGGGSYNEQFF. The CDR3 DNA reads TGTGCCAGCAAGAACGGGGGGGGGTCCTACAATGAGCAGTTCTTC.

J is TRBJ1-1 and V is TRBV12-3 or TRBV12-4; 8 bases are a match to TRBD1. The CDR3 has 14 amino acids. Losses at the gene ends were 7 bases for V and 0 bases for J; bases not matched to a gene: 4. CDR3 sequence: CASNGQGMNTEAFF. The CDR3 DNA reads TGTGCCAGCAACGGACAGGGAATGAACACTGAAGCTTTCTTT.

About this clonotype: One base away lies a much larger clone, so this may be a sequencing read error. The genes are TRBV6-4 and TRBJ2-3, with 9 bases matching TRBD2. Per the germline V gene, CDR1 is MRHNA and CDR2 is SNTAGT. The CDR3 length is 16 residues. The CDR3 loop is CTSSEQGAGGVDTQYF. CDR3 coding DNA: TGTACCAGCAGTGAACAAGGAGCGGGGGGCGTGGATACGCAGTATTTT.

The chain employs TRBV12-3 or TRBV12-4 and TRBJ2-5, with 12 bases matching TRBD2. V shed 3 bases, J shed 5 bases, and the junction held 1 base outside the gene matches. The CDR3 has 14 amino acids. The CDR3 sequence: CASSFLAGGETQYF. The CDR3 nucleotides are TGTGCCAGCAGTTTCCTAGCGGGGGGGGAGACCCAGTACTTC.

This chain links TRBV6-1 with TRBJ2-4, with D perhaps assigned TRBD1 or TRBD2 (5 bases each). CDR1 and CDR2 from the germline V gene are MNHNS and SASEGT. The CDR3 runs to 15 residues. Deletions cut 5 bases from V and 0 bases from J, with 11 bases between. The chain's CDR3 is CASSPGQLAKNIQYF. CDR3 in DNA: TGTGCCAGCAGTCCGGGGCAGTTAGCCAAAAACATTCAGTACTTC.

This clonotype has ten or more counts. V usage is TRBV11-2 and J usage is TRBJ2-3, with no clear D. The CDR3 covers 11 residues. Germline CDR1 is SGHAT and CDR2 is FQNNGV. Trimming shortened V by 5 bases and J by 3 bases, and 3 bases separated the two germline ends. The CDR3 reads CASSMTDTQYF. The CDR3 DNA reads TGTGCCAGCAGCATGACAGATACGCAGTATTTT.